A selection of T cell receptor beta chains follows, all from one sample in a study of graft-versus-host responses after intestinal transplantation. No antigen has been assigned to these receptors. Some clones are missing from TCRdb's copy, which holds only in-frame ones; the method was immunoSEQ multiplex PCR. Of under 150,000 clones in the sample, 90% are singletons; the top ten hold approximately 0.17%. This sample comprised unstimulated CD4+ T cells sorted from spleen or lymph node cells, obtained before intestinal transplant. These receptors were taken from a human donor who received an intestinal transplant. The CDR3 runs from the conserved cysteine through the conserved F or W. Each record gives: D gene, V gene, clone size, J gene, CDR3 DNA, CDR3 protein. The D gene is left open where the match is weak. The size entry is marked missing in some rows and otherwise reads once, few, many or a size class.

d_call: .; v_call: TRBV10-2; clone_size: .; j_call: TRBJ2-3; cdr3_nt: TGCGCCAGCAGTGAGTCGATGTGGGGGGATGGAACAGATACGCAGTATTTT; cdr3_aa: CASSESMWGDGTDTQYF
d_call: .; v_call: TRBV19; clone_size: .; j_call: TRBJ2-4; cdr3_nt: TGTGCCAGTAGTATAGCGCTCGGGAGAGGGGCCAAAAACATTCAGTACTTC; cdr3_aa: CASSIALGRGAKNIQYF
d_call: .; v_call: TRBV5-1; clone_size: once; j_call: TRBJ2-7; cdr3_nt: TGCGCCAGCAGGGGGACTGACCGTTTCTACGAGCAGTACTTC; cdr3_aa: CASRGTDRFYEQYF
d_call: TRBD1; v_call: TRBV7-9; clone_size: .; j_call: TRBJ1-2; cdr3_nt: TGTGCCAGCAGCTTACGACTCTCACAGGGGCCACGGGCTAGCTATGGCTACACCTTC; cdr3_aa: CASSLRLSQGPRASYGYTF
d_call: TRBD2; v_call: TRBV6-5; clone_size: .; j_call: TRBJ2-5; cdr3_nt: TGTGCCAGCAGTTACCGGGGACTAGCGGGAGTAGAGACCCAGTACTTC; cdr3_aa: CASSYRGLAGVETQYF
d_call: .; v_call: TRBV5-1; clone_size: once; j_call: TRBJ2-2; cdr3_nt: TGCGCCAGCAGCCAAGGACAGCGAGCCGCGACGAACACCGGGGAGCTGTTTTTT; cdr3_aa: CASSQGQRAATNTGELFF
d_call: TRBD2; v_call: TRBV5-1; clone_size: .; j_call: TRBJ2-3; cdr3_nt: TGCGCCAGCAGTTCCGGGCTAGCGGGCCGCTCAGCCCGAGGCACAGATACGCAGTATTTT; cdr3_aa: CASSSGLAGRSARGTDTQYF
d_call: .; v_call: TRBV9; clone_size: .; j_call: TRBJ1-5; cdr3_nt: TGTGCCAGCAGCGTAGCAGGGTGGGATCAGCCCCAGCATTTT; cdr3_aa: CASSVAGWDQPQHF
d_call: .; v_call: TRBV5-1; clone_size: .; j_call: TRBJ1-3; cdr3_nt: TGCGCCAGCAGCTCCCACACAGGGCCTGGAAACACCATATATTTT; cdr3_aa: CASSSHTGPGNTIYF
d_call: .; v_call: TRBV6-1; clone_size: .; j_call: TRBJ2-4; cdr3_nt: TGTGCCAGCAGACAAGGAGGGGGCGAAAACATTCAGTACTTC; cdr3_aa: CASRQGGGENIQYF
d_call: TRBD2; v_call: TRBV10-3; clone_size: .; j_call: TRBJ2-3; cdr3_nt: TGTGCCATCAGTGAGTCGACTAGCGGGTATGGAGATACGCAGTATTTT; cdr3_aa: CAISESTSGYGDTQYF
d_call: .; v_call: TRBV7-2; clone_size: few; j_call: TRBJ1-1; cdr3_nt: TGTGCCAGCAGGTTTACTGCCTACACTGAAGCTTTCTTT; cdr3_aa: CASRFTAYTEAFF
d_call: TRBD1; v_call: TRBV5-1; clone_size: .; j_call: TRBJ1-4; cdr3_nt: TGCGCCAGCAGCCCGGACAGGGGTTACGAAAAACTGTTTTTT; cdr3_aa: CASSPDRGYEKLFF
d_call: .; v_call: TRBV5-1; clone_size: once; j_call: TRBJ2-1; cdr3_nt: TGCGCCAGCAGCTTGGAAGAACAGGGTACGAATGAGCAGTTCTTC; cdr3_aa: CASSLEEQGTNEQFF
d_call: .; v_call: TRBV7-9; clone_size: .; j_call: TRBJ2-1; cdr3_nt: TGTGCCAGCATAAGAAGGGAGGCCTACAATGAGCAGTTCTTC; cdr3_aa: CASIRREAYNEQFF
d_call: .; v_call: TRBV7-8; clone_size: .; j_call: TRBJ2-7; cdr3_nt: TGTGCCAGCAGCTTAGTCCCCGCAGGGGCCTACGAGCAGTACTTC; cdr3_aa: CASSLVPAGAYEQYF